The table lists the clone carrying this TCR beta chain with a few counts. The data derive from a study of neoadjuvant anti-PD-1 for oral cavity cancer. Most PBMC samples had approximately 500 ng input DNA in six replicates. Repertoires were generated with immunoSEQ multiplex PCR, while TCRdb's copy carries only in-frame clones and drops some. Of over 7,500 clones listed, around 69% were seen once; the top ten hold less than 4%. CDR1 SGHRS and CDR2 YFSETQ come from the germline V gene. Trimming pared 2 bases from V and 1 base from J, leaving 16 bases between. CDR3 size: 17 residues. As for time point: after neoadjuvant nivolumab, at surgical resection. Stage II-IVA oral cavity squamous cell carcinoma was new and untreated by systemic or radiation therapy.

This sequence joins TRBV5-1 and TRBJ1-5; weak D call: TRBD1 (6 bases). Sequenced material: PBMCs, taken after nivolumab (anti-PD-1) treatment. The source is a person aged 35 to 85 with oral cavity squamous cell carcinoma. The CDR3 DNA is TGCGCCAGCAGCTTAGAACAGGGCGGTTCGAGCAATCAGCCCCAGCATTTT. Amino acids: CASSLEQGGSSNQPQHF.